The 27 T cell receptor beta chains given below trace back to one sample, sequenced in a study of chronic HIV infection and antiretroviral therapy. One entry per CDR3 protein, called by TCRdb with MiXCR from the 5' RACE reads. There are some 43,000 distinct CDR3 sequences in the sample; 19% occur only once, and roughly 3% lies in the top ten. Sequenced input: peripheral blood. The receptors stem from an adult who had HIV and had not received antiretroviral therapy, or was an uninfected healthy control (not recorded which).

In its sample, this clonotype was seen a few times. The chain joins TRBV20-1 to TRBJ2-3; perhaps TRBD1 as D (5 bases). Germline loops: CDR1 DFQATT, CDR2 SNEGSKA (reference sequence). The CDR3 has 15 residues. V gave up 0 bases and J gave up 1 base, with 11 bases separating them. CDR3 sequence (DNA): TGCAGTGCTAGAGATCCCAGGGAAGGCACAGATACGCAGTATTTT. Translated: CSARDPREGTDTQYF.

The table lists this clonotype with a few counts. J is TRBJ2-1 and V is TRBV5-1, with D perhaps matching TRBD2 (5 bases). Germline V gene sequence: CDR1 SGHRS, CDR2 YFSETQ. The CDR3 length is 14 residues. Between the trimmed V and J ends, which lost 2 bases and 4 bases, there was a span of 10 bases. The CDR3 DNA is TGCGCCAGCAGCTTTGGCGGGCCGTACAATGAGCAGTTCTTC. Translating gives CASSFGGPYNEQFF.

The chain has TRBV28 and TRBJ1-5; TRBD1 agrees at 9 bases. The CDR3 has 17 residues. Germline CDR1 reads MDHEN; CDR2 reads SYDVKM. Trimming removed 6 bases from V and 6 bases from J; junction bases left unmatched: 15. Written as DNA, the CDR3 is TGTGCCAGCAGCCAGACAGGGGGAAGGAAGGGAAGTCAGCCCCAGCATTTT. Its protein product is CASSQTGGRKGSQPQHF.

CDR3 sequence reads: CASSQDGRVSTDTQYF. In DNA, the CDR3 is TGCGCCAGCAGCCAAGATGGTAGGGTGAGCACAGATACGCAGTATTTT. The chain links TRBV4-1 to TRBJ2-3; D unresolved. Germline CDR1 MGHRA, CDR2 YSYEKL. Trimming took off 0 bases at V and 0 bases at J, with 10 bases between the two ends. This CDR3 has 16 amino acids.

The chain has TRBV9 and TRBJ2-1; D may be TRBD1 or TRBD2 (5 bases each). The V gene's germline CDR1 is SGDLS and CDR2 YYNGEE. V shed 8 bases and J shed 7 bases, with 13 bases lying between them. The CDR3 has 12 residues. The CDR3 sequence: CASSQEGNEQFF. CDR3 DNA: TGTGCCAGTAGCCAAGAGGGGAATGAGCAGTTCTTC.

This clonotype was detected a few times. The chain recombines TRBV2 with TRBJ2-1; 9 bases fit TRBD1. This CDR3 spans 13 amino acids. Trimming cost V 6 bases and J 7 bases; bases outside gene matches: 4. Per germline, CDR1 SNHLY and CDR2 FYNNEI. CDR3 region: CASSRDRVNEQFF. CDR3 in DNA: TGTGCCAGCAGCCGGGACAGGGTAAATGAGCAGTTCTTC.

The chain employs TRBV24-1 and TRBJ1-2; D is possibly TRBD1 (5 bases). The CDR3 runs to 14 residues. Germline values: CDR1 KGHDR, CDR2 SFDVKD. V dropped 7 bases and J dropped 2 bases, with 13 bases sitting between them. This CDR3 is CATRGDGGNYGYTF. In DNA form, the CDR3 reads TGTGCCACCAGAGGGGACGGAGGGAACTATGGCTACACCTTC.

This chain uses TRBV6-2 or TRBV6-3 with TRBJ2-7, with TRBD2 matching 12 bases. V shed 0 bases, J shed 3 bases, and the junction held 0 bases outside the gene matches. Germline lookup yields CDR1 MNHEY and CDR2 SVGEGT. This CDR3 is 15 amino acids long. CDR3 in amino acids: CASSYSTSGSYEQYF. CDR3 nucleotide sequence: TGTGCCAGCAGTTACTCGACTAGCGGGAGCTACGAGCAGTACTTC.

J is TRBJ2-7 and V is TRBV29-1, with TRBD1 matching 7 bases. In germline, CDR1 is SQVTM, CDR2 ANQGSEA. The CDR3 has 13 amino acids. Losses at the gene ends were 2 bases for V and 0 bases for J; bases not matched to a gene: 1. DNA for the CDR3: TGCAGCGTTGAACGGGACAGCTCCTACGAGCAGTACTTC. Encoded protein: CSVERDSSYEQYF.

The genes are TRBV6-6 and TRBJ2-7; D is possibly TRBD2 (5 bases). Germline V gene lookup returns CDR1 MNHNY and CDR2 SVGAGI (reference sequence). The CDR3 extends over 15 amino acids. Trimming removed 0 bases from V and 5 bases from J, with 14 bases in between. CDR3 in amino acids: CASSYSTRAQNEQYF. CDR3 in DNA: TGTGCCAGCAGTTACTCGACGCGGGCGCAAAACGAGCAGTACTTC.

This clonotype was detected once. At one boundary the junction diverges from the germline segment, which might be a read error. The chain employs TRBV7-9 and TRBJ1-1; D is uncertain. The CDR3 runs to 12 residues. The V gene's germline CDR1 is SEHNR and CDR2 FQNEAQ (reference sequence). CDR3 region: CASSLGNNEAFF. The CDR3 region has the DNA TGTGCCAGCAGCTTAGGTAACAATGAAGCTTTCTTT.

This clonotype was observed a few times. The rearrangement uses TRBV3-1 and TRBJ1-1; D gene unclear. This CDR3 contains 12 residues. Per the germline V gene, CDR1 is LGHDT and CDR2 is YNNKEL (reference sequence). V was shortened by 5 bases and J by 5 bases, with 9 bases between the two germline ends. The chain's CDR3 is CASSFPGTEAFF. CDR3 DNA sequence: TGTGCCAGCAGCTTCCCGGGGACTGAAGCTTTCTTT.

This clonotype was counted a few times. The chain carries TRBV5-1 and TRBJ2-5; D possibly matches TRBD1 or TRBD2 (5 bases each). Trimming shortened V by 3 bases and J by 0 bases, and 9 bases separated the two germline ends. The CDR3 is 14 residues long. Per germline, CDR1 SGHRS and CDR2 YFSETQ. CDR3 protein: CASSSGTYQETQYF. In nucleotides, the CDR3 is TGCGCCAGCAGCTCCGGGACGTACCAAGAGACCCAGTACTTC.

The gene calls are TRBV6-5 and TRBJ2-3; D may correspond to TRBD1 or TRBD2 (6 bases each). CDR3 length: 18 amino acids. V lost 0 bases to trimming and J lost 2 bases, with 18 bases between them. Germline V gives CDR1 MNHEY, CDR2 SVGAGI. The CDR3 region is CASSYSWPGASHTDTQYF. The CDR3 DNA reads TGTGCCAGCAGTTACTCTTGGCCGGGGGCGAGCCACACAGATACGCAGTATTTT.

This clonotype was detected a few times. This chain links TRBV4-1 with TRBJ2-7, with TRBD1 as a possible D gene (6 bases). Trimming took off 2 bases at V and 3 bases at J, with 8 bases between the two ends. CDR3 size: 13 residues. Germline values: CDR1 MGHRA, CDR2 YSYEKL. CDR3 protein: CASSQPQGYEQYF. Written as DNA, the CDR3 is TGCGCCAGCAGCCAACCACAGGGCTACGAGCAGTACTTC.

There are a few counts of this clonotype. CDR3 nucleotides: TGTGCCAGCAGCTCTTACTACGAGCAGTACTTC. Residues: CASSSYYEQYF. The rearrangement joins TRBV7-2 to TRBJ2-7; no definite D call. CDR1 and CDR2 (germline): SGHTA, FQGNSA. With 4 bases removed from V and 3 bases from J, the gap between germline ends came to 4 bases. The CDR3 contains 11 residues.

This clonotype has just a few counts. The rearrangement links TRBV5-1 to TRBJ1-4; D remains ambiguous. Germline V lookup: CDR1 SGHRS, CDR2 YFSETQ. The V end was cut by 4 bases, the J end by 8 bases, with 15 bases between. The CDR3 sequence is 14 residues long. CDR3 amino acids: CASSADPRREKLFF. In nucleotides, the CDR3 is TGCGCCAGCAGCGCGGACCCCAGAAGGGAAAAACTGTTTTTT. Using reference TRBV5-1 and TRBJ1-4 for the parts outside the CDR3, the full variable domain is KAGVTQTPRYLIKTRGQQVTLSCSPISGHRSVSWYQQTPGQGLQFLFEYFSETQRNKGNFPGRFSGRQFSNSRSEMNVSTLELGDSALYLCASSADPRREKLFFGSGTQLSVL.

This clonotype was counted a few times. Written as DNA, the CDR3 is TGTGCCAGCAATCACCAGGGGATTAGGAACACTGAAGCTTTCTTT. Amino acids: CASNHQGIRNTEAFF. The chain recombines TRBV28 with TRBJ1-1, with D maybe TRBD1 (6 bases). The germline V gene has CDR1 MDHEN and CDR2 SYDVKM. The germline V and J ends were trimmed by 7 bases and 1 base, with 16 bases remaining between them. The CDR3 consists of 15 residues.

The chain combines TRBV29-1 with TRBJ2-5; the match to TRBD1 covers 7 bases. Trimming at V came to 8 bases and at J to 5 bases, leaving 8 bases not matched to a gene. The CDR3 has 12 residues. Per the germline V gene, CDR1 is SQVTM and CDR2 is ANQGSEA. CDR3 amino acids: CSTEQGSETQYF. The CDR3 DNA follows: TGCAGCACAGAACAGGGGTCGGAGACCCAGTACTTC.

The CDR3 sequence is CASRRSPGTLEGTEAFF. The CDR3 nucleotides are TGTGCCAGCAGGAGGAGTCCGGGAACCTTAGAGGGCACTGAAGCTTTCTTT. This chain links TRBV7-3 with TRBJ1-1; D gene unclear. The CDR3 covers 17 residues. The V gene lost 6 bases and the J gene lost 4 bases, with 24 bases spanning the gap. Germline V gene lookup returns CDR1 SGHTA and CDR2 FQGTGA.

V gene TRBV28 combines with J gene TRBJ1-1; D is ambiguous. Trimming left V 9 bases short and J 1 base short, with 9 bases between. This CDR3 comprises 12 residues. Germline V gene data show CDR1 as MDHEN and CDR2 as SYDVKM. The CDR3 here is CASTYANTEAFF. The CDR3 nucleotides are TGTGCCAGTACTTACGCGAACACTGAAGCTTTCTTT.

This clonotype has at least ten counts. J is TRBJ1-2 and V is TRBV7-8; 11 nucleotides agree with TRBD1. J lost 2 bases, V lost 4 bases, and 3 bases had no gene match. Germline CDR1 and CDR2: SGHVS and FQNEAQ. The length of the CDR3 is 15 residues. The CDR3 sequence: CASSSRDRGNYGYTF. Here the CDR3 DNA reads TGTGCCAGCAGCTCCCGGGACAGGGGGAACTATGGCTACACCTTC.

This clonotype was counted a few times. The rearrangement joins TRBV15 to TRBJ1-1; 7 bases align to TRBD1. V shed 2 bases, J shed 1 base, and the junction held 1 base outside the gene matches. This CDR3 has 14 amino acids. Germline CDR1 and CDR2: LNHNV and YYDKDF (reference sequence). CDR3 amino acids: CATSRRQGNTEAFF. The CDR3, as DNA: TGTGCCACCAGCAGAAGACAGGGGAACACTGAAGCTTTCTTT.

This chain uses TRBV28 with TRBJ2-7, with a weak D call TRBD1 (6 bases). The CDR3 is 14 residues long. The germline gives CDR1 MDHEN, CDR2 SYDVKM. Deletions cut 3 bases from V and 5 bases from J, with 14 bases between. The CDR3 DNA is TGTGCCAGCAGTTTCCGCCCCAGGGGCCACGAGCAGTACTTC. As protein: CASSFRPRGHEQYF.

This clonotype came up a few times. The chain couples TRBV7-2 to TRBJ1-5; 7 nucleotides line up with TRBD1. The CDR3 contains 16 residues. Losses at the gene ends were 5 bases for V and 0 bases for J; bases not matched to a gene: 7. In germline, CDR1 is SGHTA, CDR2 FQGNSA. DNA for the CDR3: TGTGCCAGCAGCCCGCACAGGGGACCTAGCAATCAGCCCCAGCATTTT. Its translation is CASSPHRGPSNQPQHF.

This clonotype was counted a few times. The gene calls are TRBV28 and TRBJ2-7; 10 bases line up with TRBD2. The V and J ends lost 4 bases and 3 bases, in that order; junction bases with no gene match: 6. Looked up from germline, CDR1 is MDHEN and CDR2 is SYDVKM. This CDR3 has 15 residues. The CDR3 sequence is CASSSTSGTHYEQYF. CDR3 nucleotide sequence: TGTGCCAGCAGTTCCACTAGCGGGACCCACTACGAGCAGTACTTC.

The count of this clonotype is one. This sequence joins TRBV7-3 and TRBJ2-5, with 9 positions matching TRBD2. The CDR3 loop spans 15 amino acids. The junction had 8 bases not matched to a gene; V was cut back by 5 bases and J by 4 bases. CDR1 and CDR2 from the germline V gene are SGHTA and FQGTGA. This CDR3 reads CASSPQAGGAETQYF. The CDR3 coding sequence is TGTGCCAGCAGCCCCCAAGCGGGAGGCGCAGAGACCCAGTACTTC.